Each of the 26 T cell receptor beta chains below was sequenced from the same sample in a study of T-cell reconstitution after alpha-beta-depleted transplantation in children. The TCRbeta library was prepared with unique molecular identifiers. From the PCR reads, TCRdb called clonotypes with MiXCR, one entry per CDR3 protein. This sample carries about 600,000 distinct CDR3 sequences, 10% to 15% of them seen once, and the ten largest clones take about 2.2%. Sequences were derived from PBMCs, mostly from graft donor cells, sampled 360 days after TCRalphabeta/CD19-depleted stem cell transplant. These receptor sequences come from a male patient under 18 who had a stem cell transplant for acute myeloid leukemia, so the T cells may come from the graft donor.

Many counts were recorded for this clonotype. V and J are TRBV3-1 and TRBJ1-5; D is ambiguous. Trimming removed 1 base at V and 6 bases at J, with 13 bases between. The CDR3 is 15 residues long. The germline V gene encodes CDR1 LGHDT and CDR2 YNNKEL (reference sequence). Here the CDR3 reads CASSQGLLSPQPQHF. CDR3 nucleotides: TGTGCCAGCAGCCAAGGACTGCTATCCCCTCAGCCCCAGCATTTT.

This clonotype was seen many times. This rearrangement joins TRBV12-3 or TRBV12-4 to TRBJ2-7; D unclear. This CDR3 is built from 13 residues. Trimming cost V 0 bases and J 2 bases, with 5 bases left between them. The CDR3 sequence is CASSLAATYEQYF. The CDR3 nucleotides read TGTGCCAGCAGTTTAGCGGCGACCTACGAGCAGTACTTC.

This rearrangement joins TRBV14 to TRBJ2-1; D is undetermined. Per germline, CDR1 SGHDN and CDR2 FVKESK. This CDR3 spans 13 amino acids. Deletions cut 0 bases from V and 9 bases from J, with 9 bases between. The CDR3 region is CASSQDQRGEQFF. CDR3 bases: TGTGCCAGCAGCCAAGATCAGCGTGGTGAGCAGTTCTTC.

The chain employs TRBV12-3 or TRBV12-4 and TRBJ2-4; D is uncertain. Trimming pared 5 bases from V and 0 bases from J, leaving 14 bases between. CDR3 length: 16 residues. For the CDR3, the DNA is TGTGCCAGCAGTCCCCGGGTGTCCCTAGCCAAAAACATTCAGTACTTC. Translation: CASSPRVSLAKNIQYF.

This clonotype has just a few counts. One end of the junction does not line up with germline, which may come from a read error. This chain uses TRBV7-7 with TRBJ2-1; unclear D gene. Germline V gene data show CDR1 as SSHAT and CDR2 as FNYEAQ (reference sequence). The CDR3 consists of 13 residues. CDR3 protein: CASSLSRLTGQFF. For the CDR3, the DNA is TGTGCTAGCAGCTTAAGCAGGTTGACTGGGCAGTTCTTC.

This clonotype was observed many times. The chain combines TRBV30 with TRBJ2-2, with unresolved D. The CDR3 is 13 residues long. V lost 0 bases, J lost 6 bases, and 8 bases lay in between. Germline V gene sequence: CDR1 GTSNPN, CDR2 SVGIG (reference sequence). The CDR3 nucleotides are TGTGCCTGGAGTGTACTTGGGCCCGGGGAGCTGTTTTTT. It is translated as CAWSVLGPGELFF.

This clonotype was seen a few times. The chain joins TRBV7-9 to TRBJ1-6; D is possibly TRBD1 (5 bases). The germline CDR1 and CDR2 sequences are SEHNR and FQNEAQ (reference sequence). The CDR3 is made up of 15 amino acids. V shed 3 bases and J shed 5 bases, with 11 bases lying between them. The CDR3: CASSFVLGHNSPLHF. The CDR3 bases are TGTGCCAGCAGCTTCGTTTTGGGGCATAATTCACCCCTCCACTTT.

The chain employs TRBV6-1 and TRBJ2-5, with unresolved D. Germline V gene data show CDR1 as MNHNS and CDR2 as SASEGT. The CDR3 is made up of 14 amino acids. V lost 6 bases, J lost 5 bases, and 16 bases lay in between. In DNA form, the CDR3 reads TGTGCCAGCAGCGCACCCGCAAGATCGGAGACCCAGTACTTC. Translating it yields CASSAPARSETQYF.

This clonotype has just a few counts. This chain joins TRBV7-9 and TRBJ2-7; unclear D gene. There are 15 residues in the CDR3. V was clipped by 4 bases and J by 3 bases, with 16 bases between them. Per the germline V gene, CDR1 is SEHNR and CDR2 is FQNEAQ (reference sequence). CDR3: CASSSIRISHYEQYF. The CDR3 DNA follows: TGTGCCAGCAGCTCCATCCGGATCAGCCACTACGAGCAGTACTTC.

Many counts were recorded for this clonotype. This sequence joins TRBV10-3 and TRBJ2-5; 9 bases fit TRBD1. The ends lost 7 bases at V and 5 bases at J; junction bases unmatched: 8. The CDR3 is made up of 14 amino acids. Germline CDR1 ENHRY, CDR2 SYGVKD. CDR3 loop: CAITPTGGKETQYF. DNA of the CDR3: TGTGCCATCACCCCGACAGGGGGAAAGGAGACCCAGTACTTC.

The chain couples TRBV9 to TRBJ2-1, with TRBD2 matching over 8 bases. From germline, CDR1 is SGDLS and CDR2 YYNGEE. The V and J ends lost 0 bases and 6 bases, in that order; junction bases with no gene match: 8. The CDR3 contains 16 residues. The CDR3, as DNA: TGTGCCAGCAGCGTAGTAGTAGCGGGATTCTCCAATGAGCAGTTCTTC. This gives the protein CASSVVVAGFSNEQFF.

The rearrangement uses TRBV29-1 and TRBJ1-2; D is undetermined. The CDR3 is 14 amino acids. Germline CDR1 is SQVTM and CDR2 is ANQGSEA. V was clipped by 7 bases and J by 1 base, with 16 bases between them. CDR3 coding DNA: TGCAGCGCCCAAGCCCGGGCCGTTAACTATGGCTACACCTTC. It specifies CSAQARAVNYGYTF.

This clonotype was picked up a small number of times. J is TRBJ2-7 and V is TRBV27; unclear D gene. V was pared by 2 bases and J by 1 base, with 12 bases between. Germline V gene data show CDR1 as MNHEY and CDR2 as SMNVEV (reference sequence). The CDR3 has 15 amino acids. In DNA, the CDR3 is TGTGCCAGCAGTTTAGAACAGAGTCCTTCCTACGAGCAGTACTTC. Translation gives CASSLEQSPSYEQYF.

The genes are TRBV2 and TRBJ2-7; 13 nucleotides align to TRBD2. Per the germline V gene, CDR1 is SNHLY and CDR2 is FYNNEI. This CDR3 has 16 amino acids. V shed 6 bases and J 2 bases; nucleotides not matched to a gene: 7. The DNA for the CDR3 is TGTGCCAGCAGCGAATTTACTAGCGGGAGGGCCTACGAGCAGTACTTC. Its translation is CASSEFTSGRAYEQYF.

This clonotype was seen a few times. The rearrangement uses TRBV7-3 and TRBJ2-7, with TRBD2 as a possible D gene (6 bases). Germline V gene data show CDR1 as SGHTA and CDR2 as FQGTGA. The CDR3 is 14 amino acids. Trimming stripped 0 bases from V and 6 bases from J, with 12 bases between. The CDR3 DNA reads TGTGCCAGCAGCTTAACGCGACTAGTTGGCGAGCAGTACTTC. Protein sequence: CASSLTRLVGEQYF.

This clonotype showed up many times. For the CDR3, the DNA is TGCAGCGTTGAAGATCGATTAGCGGGAGGGGATACGCAGTATTTT. Translation gives CSVEDRLAGGDTQYF. V is TRBV29-1 and J is TRBJ2-3, with 11 bases matching TRBD2. The germline V gene encodes CDR1 SQVTM and CDR2 ANQGSEA. The V segment lost 0 bases and the J segment 6 bases; nucleotides outside the gene matches: 5. CDR3 length: 15 amino acids.

The chain carries TRBV28 and TRBJ2-3; TRBD2 aligns across 14 bases. The CDR3 loop spans 17 amino acids. Unmatched junction bases numbered 8, after V lost 3 bases and J lost 6 bases. Per germline, CDR1 MDHEN and CDR2 SYDVKM. DNA of the CDR3: TGTGCCAGCAGTTTTGTGACTAGCGGGAGGGCCGGGGATACGCAGTATTTT. Translated, it gives CASSFVTSGRAGDTQYF.

On this clonotype itself: Since the CDR3 does not end with the conserved phenylalanine or tryptophan, this likely comes from a read error. The chain joins TRBV7-3 to TRBJ2-1; no reliable D call. Germline V CDR1 and CDR2: SGHTA, FQGTGA. The V and J ends lost 2 bases and 0 bases respectively, with 14 bases between them. The CDR3 has 17 residues. CDR3 nucleotides: TGTGCCAGCAGCTTATCATACGGCGGAAGCTCCTACAATGAGCAGTTCTCC. It codes for CASSLSYGGSSYNEQFS.

This clonotype has just a few counts. This chain uses TRBV20-1 with TRBJ1-1; 7 positions match TRBD1. The CDR3 runs to 13 residues. Trimming at V came to 5 bases and at J to 1 base, leaving 4 bases not matched to a gene. Germline V CDR1 and CDR2: DFQATT, SNEGSKA (reference sequence). The CDR3 DNA reads as TGCAGTGCTCTGACAGGGAAGAACACTGAAGCTTTCTTT. Its protein product is CSALTGKNTEAFF.

This clonotype came up a few times. This chain links TRBV20-1 with TRBJ2-7; 11 positions match TRBD2. Germline V gene sequence: CDR1 DFQATT, CDR2 SNEGSKA (reference sequence). The V and J ends lost 3 bases and 6 bases, in that order; junction bases with no gene match: 4. The CDR3 spans 13 residues. CDR3 bases: TGCAGTGCTAGGGGACTAGCGGAACTCGAGCAGTACTTC. This encodes CSARGLAELEQYF.

J is TRBJ2-3 and V is TRBV28; D possibly matches TRBD1 or TRBD2 (6 bases each). Germline CDR1 is MDHEN and CDR2 is SYDVKM. The CDR3 runs to 15 residues. V was pared by 7 bases and J by 0 bases, with 14 bases between. CDR3 in DNA: TGTGCCAGCACCCTAGGGGGACTTAGCACAGATACGCAGTATTTT. It codes for CASTLGGLSTDTQYF. Supplemented by reference TRBV28 and TRBJ2-3, the full variable domain reads DVKVTQSSRYLVKRTGEKVFLECVQDMDHENMFWYRQDPGLGLRLIYFSYDVKMKEKGDIPEGYSVSREKKERFSLILESASTNQTSMYLCASTLGGLSTDTQYFGPGTRLTVL.

This clonotype was detected many times. The chain links TRBV6-2 or TRBV6-3 to TRBJ2-7; D possibly corresponds to TRBD2 (7 bases). V was trimmed by 2 bases and J by 2 bases, leaving 10 bases between them. The length of the CDR3 is 14 residues. Germline V lookup: CDR1 MNHEY, CDR2 SVGEGT. CDR3 protein: CASSYRRGPYEQYF. CDR3 sequence (DNA): TGTGCCAGCAGTTACCGGCGGGGGCCCTACGAGCAGTACTTC.

At least ten counts were recorded for this clonotype. The rearrangement joins TRBV29-1 to TRBJ2-6; D call uncertain. V gave up 4 bases and J gave up 2 bases, with 6 bases separating them. The germline V gene has CDR1 SQVTM and CDR2 ANQGSEA. The CDR3 runs to 13 residues. CDR3 coding DNA: TGCAGCGTTGTCGGCCCTGGGGCCAACGTCCTGACTTTC. This encodes CSVVGPGANVLTF.

In nucleotides, the CDR3 is TGTGCCAGCAGACCCCTCGGGGGGGCAGATACGCAGTATTTT. Its protein is CASRPLGGADTQYF. The chain is built from TRBV6-2 or TRBV6-3 and TRBJ2-3; 8 bases are a match to TRBD2. The length of the CDR3 is 14 residues. Germline V lookup: CDR1 MNHEY, CDR2 SVGEGT. The trim removed 6 bases at V and 4 bases at J, leaving 6 bases unmatched.

At least ten counts were recorded for this clonotype. The V and J genes are TRBV13 and TRBJ2-7; 8 bases line up with TRBD2. The CDR3 consists of 14 residues. Per the germline V gene, CDR1 is PRHDT and CDR2 is FYEKMQ (reference sequence). The V gene end was trimmed by 5 bases and the J gene end by 3 bases; junction bases not matched to a gene: 6. CDR3 sequence reads: CASSPGTRSYEQYF. CDR3 DNA sequence: TGTGCCAGCAGCCCAGGGACTAGGAGCTACGAGCAGTACTTC.

The rearrangement links TRBV4-3 to TRBJ2-6, with a weak D call TRBD2 (5 bases). Per germline, CDR1 LGHNA and CDR2 YSLEER. This CDR3 comprises 16 residues. The V gene lost 1 base and the J gene lost 1 base, with 8 bases spanning the gap. CDR3 DNA sequence: TGCGCCAGCAGCCAAGCTCCGGGGTCTGGGGCCAACGTCCTGACTTTC. Protein: CASSQAPGSGANVLTF.